Listed below are T cell receptor beta chains from one sample, sequenced in a study of cytomegalovirus exposure and HLA in healthy donors. Method: immunoSEQ multiplex PCR; TCRdb's copy keeps in-frame clones and lacks some. The sample holds 120,000 or so clones, about 80% seen once. Input material: PBMCs. The receptors come from a man between 25 and 39 years old in good health and CMV-seronegative. CDR3s include the opening cysteine and the closing phenylalanine or tryptophan. D genes are given only for firm matches. The size field is filled for only some rows; it gives once, few, many or a size class.

d_call	v_call	j_call	clone_size	cdr3_nt	cdr3_aa
-	TRBV30	TRBJ2-7	-	TGTGCCTGGAGTAGGCAGGGGCCCTACGAGCAGTACTTC	CAWSRQGPYEQYF
-	TRBV18	TRBJ1-1	-	TGTGCCAGCTCCCTAGGGTTGGGGGCAGACACTGAAGCTTTCTTT	CASSLGLGADTEAFF
-	TRBV6-5	TRBJ2-7	medium-sized	TGTGCCAGCAGTAACCGACAGAGCTCCTACGAGCAGTACTTC	CASSNRQSSYEQYF
-	TRBV13	TRBJ2-4	-	TGTGCCAGCAGCTCCTTGGCCGGGGAGACGGCCAAAAACATTCAGTACTTC	CASSSLAGETAKNIQYF
-	TRBV6-6	TRBJ2-7	-	TGTGCCAGCAGTTCCACGGGTGAGCAGTACTTC	CASSSTGEQYF
TRBD1	TRBV6-6	TRBJ1-2	-	TGTGCCAGCAGACAGGGGGCTGCTAACTATGGCTACACCTTC	CASRQGAANYGYTF
-	TRBV15	TRBJ1-4	-	TGTGCCACCAGCAGAGATCGGAGGTCCAATGAAAAACTGTTTTTT	CATSRDRRSNEKLFF
TRBD2	TRBV7-6	TRBJ2-7	-	TGTGCCAGCAGCCCAGCGGGATCGGGCGAGCAGTACTTC	CASSPAGSGEQYF
-	TRBV6-5	TRBJ2-7	-	TGTGCCAGCAGCCAAAGCCCCGGTTCCTACGAGCAGTACTTC	CASSQSPGSYEQYF
TRBD1	TRBV30	TRBJ1-3	-	TGTGCCTGGAGGGGGACAGGGATGAGCTCTGGAAACACCATATATTTT	CAWRGTGMSSGNTIYF
TRBD2	TRBV6-1	TRBJ2-2	-	TGTGCCAGCAGTGTCAGCGGGGGCGGCGGGGAGCTGTTTTTT	CASSVSGGGGELFF
TRBD1	TRBV6-5	TRBJ1-2	-	TGTGCCAGCAGGGTTGGACAGGGGAACTATGGCTACACCTTC	CASRVGQGNYGYTF
-	TRBV7-2	TRBJ2-7	-	TGTGCCAGCAGCTTACGGGGAGACAGGACCTACGAGCAGTACTTC	CASSLRGDRTYEQYF
-	TRBV9	TRBJ2-2	-	TGTGCCAGCAGCGTAGATCTACCGGGAGTAGGGGAGCTGTTTTTT	CASSVDLPGVGELFF
TRBD1	TRBV11-3	TRBJ2-2	-	TGTGCCAGCACCATAACCACTACAGGGGTGTATCCCGGGGAGCTGTTTTTT	CASTITTTGVYPGELFF
-	TRBV28	TRBJ2-2	-	TGTGCCAGCACCGCGCCGGGAGACCCCGGGGAGCTGTTTTTT	CASTAPGDPGELFF
TRBD2	TRBV7-8	TRBJ2-3	-	TGTGCCAGCAGCTTGGGCGGGACTAGCGGGGATTCAGATACGCAGTATTTT	CASSLGGTSGDSDTQYF
TRBD1	TRBV28	TRBJ2-7	-	TGTGCCAGCAGTTTAGGGACAGGGAGGGCCCGCGAGCAGTACTTC	CASSLGTGRAREQYF
-	TRBV30	TRBJ1-2	-	TGTGCCTGGAGTCGCCCCGGGGAATGGGGCTATGGCTACACCTTC	CAWSRPGEWGYGYTF
-	TRBV5-4	TRBJ1-1	few	TGTGCCAGCAGCTCACAGGGCATGAACACTGAAGCTTTCTTT	CASSSQGMNTEAFF
TRBD1	TRBV5-4	TRBJ2-1	few	TGTGCCAGCAGCCGGACAGGGGACGGTGAGCAGTTCTTC	CASSRTGDGEQFF
-	TRBV27	TRBJ1-1	-	TGTGCCAGCAGATTATCTTCATTGAACACTGAAGCTTTCTTT	CASRLSSLNTEAFF
TRBD1	TRBV18	TRBJ1-2	-	TGTGCCAGCTCACCTCTTGAGACAGGGAAGTTTGAAGGCTACACCTTC	CASSPLETGKFEGYTF
TRBD1	TRBV10-2	TRBJ2-7	-	TGCGCCAGTCGACAGGGTGTCTACGAGCAGTACTTC	CASRQGVYEQYF
TRBD1	TRBV29-1	TRBJ2-2	-	TGCAGCGCAACGGACAGGGCGACCACCGGGGAGCTGTTTTTT	CSATDRATTGELFF
-	TRBV5-1	TRBJ2-7	-	TGCGCCAGCAGCCCGCTCGGGGTCTACGAGCAGTACTTC	CASSPLGVYEQYF
-	TRBV7-9	TRBJ2-2	-	TGTGCCAGCAGCCCCGCAGGGGAAAGTTTCGGGGAGCTGTTTTTT	CASSPAGESFGELFF
-	TRBV5-4	TRBJ1-3	-	TGTGCCAGCAGCTTGATGAGCGGGCCTGGAAACACCATATATTTT	CASSLMSGPGNTIYF
TRBD1	TRBV9	TRBJ1-4	-	TGTGCCAGCAGCCTAGGACAGGGGGGGGAAAAACTGTTTTTT	CASSLGQGGEKLFF
TRBD2	TRBV28	TRBJ2-7	-	TGTGCCGGTAGCGGGGGGACCTACGAGCAGTACTTC	CAGSGGTYEQYF
TRBD2	TRBV6-5	TRBJ2-5	-	TGTGCCAGCAGTTACAAGGCGGGAGGGCCGGAGACCCAGTACTTC	CASSYKAGGPETQYF
TRBD1	TRBV7-9	TRBJ1-1	-	TGTGCCAGCAGCTCTTATGCAGGGGGTAACACTGAAGCTTTCTTT	CASSSYAGGNTEAFF
TRBD1	TRBV6-6	TRBJ2-7	-	TGTGCCAGCAGCCCCAGGACAGGGAAGTCCTACGAGCAGTACTTC	CASSPRTGKSYEQYF
-	TRBV28	TRBJ2-1	-	TGTGCCAGCAGACAGGGCCTCCACGATGAGCAGTTCTTC	CASRQGLHDEQFF
-	TRBV7-9	TRBJ1-2	once	TGTGCCAGCAGCTTAGAAGGTCGGAGCTATGGCTACACCTTC	CASSLEGRSYGYTF
TRBD2	TRBV10-1	TRBJ2-1	few	TGCGCCAGCAGTTCCGGGACTAGCGGGTTGTTAGAGCAGTTCTTC	CASSSGTSGLLEQFF
-	TRBV7-8	TRBJ1-1	-	TGTGCCAGCAGCATTCAGGCTAACACTGAAGCTTTCTTT	CASSIQANTEAFF
-	TRBV19	TRBJ1-4	many	TGTGCCAGTAGTACCAAGGACACCAATGAAAAACTGTTTTTT	CASSTKDTNEKLFF
-	TRBV28	TRBJ1-2	few	TGTGCCAGCAGTTTACTCCGGGGTATTGGCTACACCTTC	CASSLLRGIGYTF